These T cell receptor beta chains were read from a single sample in a study of radiotherapy plus CTLA-4 blockade in lung cancer. TCRdb keeps only in-frame clones here, not all; method: immunoSEQ multiplex PCR. The profile covers about 97,000 clones, with around 79% appearing a single time and about 3% taken by the ten largest. This specimen consisted of peripheral blood, obtained from a patient treated with radiotherapy plus ipilimumab. The origin of the receptors is a human donor with non-small cell lung cancer who had a partial response to radiotherapy plus ipilimumab. Some clones in this sample may be carry-over from other donors' samples. The CDR3 runs from the conserved cysteine through the conserved F or W. The order of the fields is D gene, clone size, J gene, V gene, CDR3 length, CDR3 DNA, CDR3 protein. D genes are given only for firm matches. Some rows have no size entry. The others give once, few or many, or a class for an expanded clone.

D gene: TRBD2; clone size: few; J gene: TRBJ2-1; V gene: TRBV2; CDR3 length: 15; CDR3 DNA: TGTGCCAGCAGGAAGGGACTAGCTACCTACAATGAGCAGTTCTTC; CDR3 protein: CASRKGLATYNEQFF
D gene: NA; clone size: NA; J gene: TRBJ2-5; V gene: TRBV7-9; CDR3 length: 14; CDR3 DNA: TGTGCCAGCAGCTTAGTCGGGAGAAGGGAGACCCAGTACTTC; CDR3 protein: CASSLVGRRETQYF
D gene: NA; clone size: NA; J gene: TRBJ2-1; V gene: TRBV12-1; CDR3 length: 10; CDR3 DNA: TGTGCCAGCAGCCACAGAATGCAGTTCTTC; CDR3 protein: CASSHRMQFF
D gene: TRBD2; clone size: NA; J gene: TRBJ2-7; V gene: TRBV5-8; CDR3 length: 16; CDR3 DNA: TGTGCCAGCAGGCTCTGGGGAGCGGGGGATTCCTACGAGCAGTACTTC; CDR3 protein: CASRLWGAGDSYEQYF
D gene: NA; clone size: NA; J gene: TRBJ1-1; V gene: TRBV6-5; CDR3 length: 14; CDR3 DNA: TGTGCCAGCAGCCCACAGGGACGGAACACTGAAGCTTTCTTT; CDR3 protein: CASSPQGRNTEAFF
D gene: NA; clone size: NA; J gene: TRBJ2-5; V gene: TRBV10-3; CDR3 length: 15; CDR3 DNA: TGTGCCATCAGTGACCCGACAGGCCACCCAGAGACCCAGTACTTC; CDR3 protein: CAISDPTGHPETQYF
D gene: NA; clone size: NA; J gene: TRBJ1-2; V gene: TRBV4-3; CDR3 length: 14; CDR3 DNA: TGCGCCAGCAGCCAAGGCAGGGTGTCCTATGGCTACACCTTC; CDR3 protein: CASSQGRVSYGYTF
D gene: NA; clone size: NA; J gene: TRBJ1-1; V gene: TRBV7-9; CDR3 length: 15; CDR3 DNA: TGTGCCAGCAGCCCCAAGGTCAGGTTGAACACTGAAGCTTTCTTT; CDR3 protein: CASSPKVRLNTEAFF
D gene: NA; clone size: NA; J gene: TRBJ2-7; V gene: TRBV7-9; CDR3 length: 12; CDR3 DNA: TGTGCCAGCAGCCGCGTAGACTACGAGCAGTACTTC; CDR3 protein: CASSRVDYEQYF
D gene: TRBD2; clone size: NA; J gene: TRBJ2-3; V gene: TRBV15; CDR3 length: 16; CDR3 DNA: TGTGCCACCAGCCTTTCCCTAGCGGGGGGGGTAGATACGCAGTATTTT; CDR3 protein: CATSLSLAGGVDTQYF
D gene: NA; clone size: NA; J gene: TRBJ1-2; V gene: TRBV9; CDR3 length: 14; CDR3 DNA: TGTGCCAGCAGCGTAGAAGGGAGAGGCTATGGCTACACCTTC; CDR3 protein: CASSVEGRGYGYTF
D gene: TRBD2; clone size: NA; J gene: TRBJ2-2; V gene: TRBV28; CDR3 length: 15; CDR3 DNA: TGTGCCAGCAGCGGGACTAGCAGTTTCACCGGGGAGCTGTTTTTT; CDR3 protein: CASSGTSSFTGELFF
D gene: NA; clone size: NA; J gene: TRBJ1-2; V gene: TRBV27; CDR3 length: 17; CDR3 DNA: TGTGCCAGCAGTTTAGGAGCCACCCTAGTAACTAACTATGGCTACACCTTC; CDR3 protein: CASSLGATLVTNYGYTF
D gene: NA; clone size: NA; J gene: TRBJ1-1; V gene: TRBV7-9; CDR3 length: 13; CDR3 DNA: TGTGCCAGCAGCTTCTACGAGAACACTGAAGCTTTCTTT; CDR3 protein: CASSFYENTEAFF
D gene: TRBD1; clone size: NA; J gene: TRBJ1-2; V gene: TRBV19; CDR3 length: 17; CDR3 DNA: TGTGCCAGTAGTATAGTCACAGGGGCGATGGCTAACTATGGCTACACCTTC; CDR3 protein: CASSIVTGAMANYGYTF
D gene: NA; clone size: NA; J gene: TRBJ2-7; V gene: TRBV2; CDR3 length: 13; CDR3 DNA: TGTGCCAGCAGTGCGGGGGATACCTACGAGCAGTACTTC; CDR3 protein: CASSAGDTYEQYF
D gene: NA; clone size: NA; J gene: TRBJ1-2; V gene: TRBV10-3; CDR3 length: 14; CDR3 DNA: TGTGCCATCAGTGAGTCAGCCGGGGGGTATGGCTACACCTTC; CDR3 protein: CAISESAGGYGYTF
D gene: TRBD1; clone size: NA; J gene: TRBJ2-2; V gene: TRBV5-1; CDR3 length: 17; CDR3 DNA: TGCGCCAGCAGCTTCAGGAGAGACAGGGGGGACACCGGGGAGCTGTTTTTT; CDR3 protein: CASSFRRDRGDTGELFF
D gene: NA; clone size: once; J gene: TRBJ1-2; V gene: TRBV6-1; CDR3 length: 13; CDR3 DNA: TGTGCCAGCTGCGTTTCGGCTAACTATGGCTACACCTTC; CDR3 protein: CASCVSANYGYTF
D gene: NA; clone size: NA; J gene: TRBJ2-7; V gene: TRBV5-4; CDR3 length: 14; CDR3 DNA: TGTGCCAGCAGCCTACAGGGTTTCTCGTGGGAGCAGTACTTC; CDR3 protein: CASSLQGFSWEQYF
D gene: TRBD1; clone size: few; J gene: TRBJ1-2; V gene: TRBV28; CDR3 length: 15; CDR3 DNA: TGTGCCAGCAGGGTAACAGGGGCCCTCGGCTATGGCTACACCTTC; CDR3 protein: CASRVTGALGYGYTF
D gene: NA; clone size: NA; J gene: TRBJ1-2; V gene: TRBV6-5; CDR3 length: 13; CDR3 DNA: TGTGCCAGCAGGGCCCCAGCTAACTATGGCTACACCTTC; CDR3 protein: CASRAPANYGYTF
D gene: NA; clone size: NA; J gene: TRBJ1-5; V gene: TRBV20-1; CDR3 length: 11; CDR3 DNA: TGCAGTGCTGTTGCGGGCGTGCCCCAGCATTTT; CDR3 protein: CSAVAGVPQHF
D gene: NA; clone size: NA; J gene: TRBJ1-1; V gene: TRBV7-8; CDR3 length: 14; CDR3 DNA: TGTGCCAGCAGCTTACATCAGGGAAACACTGAAGCTTTCTTT; CDR3 protein: CASSLHQGNTEAFF
D gene: NA; clone size: NA; J gene: TRBJ2-5; V gene: TRBV12-5; CDR3 length: 15; CDR3 DNA: TGTGCTAGTGGCCTCAATACCGGTTACAGCGAGACCCAGTACTTC; CDR3 protein: CASGLNTGYSETQYF